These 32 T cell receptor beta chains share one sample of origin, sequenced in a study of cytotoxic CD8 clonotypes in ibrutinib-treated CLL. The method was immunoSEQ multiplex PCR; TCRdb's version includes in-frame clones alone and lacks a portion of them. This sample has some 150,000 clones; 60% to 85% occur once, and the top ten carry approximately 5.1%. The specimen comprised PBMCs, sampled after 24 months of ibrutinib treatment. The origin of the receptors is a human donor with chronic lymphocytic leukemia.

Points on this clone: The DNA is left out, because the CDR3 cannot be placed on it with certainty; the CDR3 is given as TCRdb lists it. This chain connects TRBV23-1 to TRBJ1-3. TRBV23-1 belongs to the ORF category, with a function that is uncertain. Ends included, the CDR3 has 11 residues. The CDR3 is CASFAWGIIYF.

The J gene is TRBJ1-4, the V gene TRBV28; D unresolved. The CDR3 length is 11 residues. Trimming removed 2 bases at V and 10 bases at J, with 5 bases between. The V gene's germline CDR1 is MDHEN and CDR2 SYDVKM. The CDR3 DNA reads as TGTGCCAGCAGTTTAGTTGGAAAACTGTTTTTT. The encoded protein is CASSLVGKLFF.

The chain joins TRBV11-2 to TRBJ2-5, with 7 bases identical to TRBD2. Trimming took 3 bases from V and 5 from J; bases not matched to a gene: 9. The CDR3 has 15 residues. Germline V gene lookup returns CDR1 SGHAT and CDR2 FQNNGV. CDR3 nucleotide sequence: TGTGCCAGCAGCTTTCAGGCGGGAGTCGGGGAGACCCAGTACTTC. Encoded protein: CASSFQAGVGETQYF.

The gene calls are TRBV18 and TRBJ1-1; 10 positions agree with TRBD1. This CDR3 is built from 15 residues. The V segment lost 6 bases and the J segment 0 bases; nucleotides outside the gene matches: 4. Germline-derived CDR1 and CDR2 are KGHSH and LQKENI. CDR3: CASSPGQGLNTEAFF. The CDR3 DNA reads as TGTGCCAGCTCCCCGGGACAGGGGTTGAACACTGAAGCTTTCTTT.

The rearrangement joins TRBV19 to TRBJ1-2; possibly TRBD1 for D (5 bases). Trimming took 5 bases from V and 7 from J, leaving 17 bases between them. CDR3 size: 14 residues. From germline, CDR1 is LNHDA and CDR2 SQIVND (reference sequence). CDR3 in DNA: TGTGCCAGTAGTCCCTTCCTGAGGGGCGCTGGCTACACCTTC. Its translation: CASSPFLRGAGYTF.

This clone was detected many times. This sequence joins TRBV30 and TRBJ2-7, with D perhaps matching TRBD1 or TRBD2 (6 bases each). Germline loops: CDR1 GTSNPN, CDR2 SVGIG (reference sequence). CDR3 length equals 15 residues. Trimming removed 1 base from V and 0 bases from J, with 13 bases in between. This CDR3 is CAWSAPGAYSYEQYF. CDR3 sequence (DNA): TGTGCCTGGAGTGCCCCGGGGGCGTACTCCTACGAGCAGTACTTC.

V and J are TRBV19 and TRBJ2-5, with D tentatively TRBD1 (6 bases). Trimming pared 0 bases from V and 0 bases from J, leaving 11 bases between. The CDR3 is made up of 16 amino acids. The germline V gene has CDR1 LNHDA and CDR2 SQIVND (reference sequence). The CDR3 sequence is CASSIDGTPYQETQYF. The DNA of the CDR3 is TGTGCCAGTAGTATAGACGGGACACCGTACCAAGAGACCCAGTACTTC.

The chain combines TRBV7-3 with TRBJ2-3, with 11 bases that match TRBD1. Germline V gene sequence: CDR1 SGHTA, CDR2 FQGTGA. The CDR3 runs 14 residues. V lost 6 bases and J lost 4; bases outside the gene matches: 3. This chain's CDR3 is CASSRDRGADTQYF. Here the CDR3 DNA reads TGTGCCAGCAGTCGGGACAGGGGGGCAGATACGCAGTATTTT. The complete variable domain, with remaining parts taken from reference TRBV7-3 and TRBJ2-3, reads GAGVSQTPSNKVTEKGKYVELRCDPISGHTALYWYRQSLGQGPEFLIYFQGTGAADDSGLPNDRFFAVRPEGSVSTLKIQRTERGDSAVYLCASSRDRGADTQYFGPGTRLTVL.

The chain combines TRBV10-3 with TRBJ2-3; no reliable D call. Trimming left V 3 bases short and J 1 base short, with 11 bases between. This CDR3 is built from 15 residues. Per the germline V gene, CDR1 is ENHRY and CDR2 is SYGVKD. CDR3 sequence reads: CAISDAGRGTDTQYF. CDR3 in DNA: TGTGCCATCAGTGACGCCGGCAGAGGCACAGATACGCAGTATTTT.

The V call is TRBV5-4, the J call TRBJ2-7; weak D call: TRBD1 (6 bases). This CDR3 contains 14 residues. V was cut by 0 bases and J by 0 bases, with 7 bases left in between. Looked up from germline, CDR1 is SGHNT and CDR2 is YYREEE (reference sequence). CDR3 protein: CASSLVGASYEQYF. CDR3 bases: TGTGCCAGCAGCTTGGTGGGGGCCTCCTACGAGCAGTACTTC. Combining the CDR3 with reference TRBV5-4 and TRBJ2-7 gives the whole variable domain ETGVTQSPTHLIKTRGQQVTLRCSSQSGHNTVSWYQQALGQGPQFIFQYYREEENGRGNFPPRFSGLQFPNYSSELNVNALELDDSALYLCASSLVGASYEQYFGPGTRLTVT.

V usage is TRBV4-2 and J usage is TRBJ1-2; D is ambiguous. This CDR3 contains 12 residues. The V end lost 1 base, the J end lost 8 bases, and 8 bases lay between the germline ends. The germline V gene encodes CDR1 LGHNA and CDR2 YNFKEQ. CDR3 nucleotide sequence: TGTGCCAGCAGCCAAGGTGGTGGGGGCTACACCTTC. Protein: CASSQGGGGYTF.

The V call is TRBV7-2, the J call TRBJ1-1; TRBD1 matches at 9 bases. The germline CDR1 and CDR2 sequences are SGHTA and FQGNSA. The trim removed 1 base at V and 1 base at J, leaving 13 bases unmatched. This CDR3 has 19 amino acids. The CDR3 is CASSLGQPGDRAPNTEAFF. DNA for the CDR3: TGTGCCAGCAGCTTAGGGCAACCCGGGGACAGGGCCCCGAACACTGAAGCTTTCTTT.

The CDR3 sequence: CASSSPGQPNQPQHF. The CDR3 DNA reads TGTGCCAGCAGTTCCCCCGGACAGCCTAATCAGCCCCAGCATTTT. The V call is TRBV28, the J call TRBJ1-5; tentative D call: TRBD1 (6 bases). V was pared by 4 bases and J by 4 bases, with 14 bases between. Germline lookup yields CDR1 MDHEN and CDR2 SYDVKM. This CDR3 region has 15 residues.

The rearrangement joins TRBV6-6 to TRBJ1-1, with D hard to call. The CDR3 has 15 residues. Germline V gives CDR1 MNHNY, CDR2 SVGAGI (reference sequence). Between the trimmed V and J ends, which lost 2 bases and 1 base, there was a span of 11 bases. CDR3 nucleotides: TGTGCCAGCAGTTACAGGGCAGAGACGAACACTGAAGCTTTCTTT. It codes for CASSYRAETNTEAFF.

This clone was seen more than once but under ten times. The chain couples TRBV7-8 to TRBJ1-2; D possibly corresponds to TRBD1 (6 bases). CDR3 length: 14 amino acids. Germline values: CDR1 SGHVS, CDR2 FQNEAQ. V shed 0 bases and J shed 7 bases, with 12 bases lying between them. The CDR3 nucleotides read TGTGCCAGCAGCTTAGCTGGGGGCCCGGGTGGCTACACCTTC. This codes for CASSLAGGPGGYTF.

CDR3: CASSLSGRGHEQYF. In nucleotides, the CDR3 is TGTGCCAGCAGTTTGAGTGGCAGGGGCCACGAGCAGTACTTC. The rearrangement uses TRBV28 and TRBJ2-7, with TRBD1 as a possible D gene (6 bases). V lost 3 bases, J lost 5 bases, and 14 bases lay in between. Germline CDR1 reads MDHEN; CDR2 reads SYDVKM. The CDR3 has 14 residues.

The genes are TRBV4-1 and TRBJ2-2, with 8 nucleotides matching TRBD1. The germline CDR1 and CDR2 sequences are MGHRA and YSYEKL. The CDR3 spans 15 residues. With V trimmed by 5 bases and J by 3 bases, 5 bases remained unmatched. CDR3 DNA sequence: TGCGCCAGCAGCACAACGACAGGGGACACCGGGGAGCTGTTTTTT. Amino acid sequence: CASSTTTGDTGELFF.

CDR3 sequence: CASRLAGGPSDTQYF. The CDR3 region has the DNA TGCGCCAGCAGATTAGCGGGGGGGCCGTCAGATACGCAGTATTTT. J is TRBJ2-3 and V is TRBV5-1, with 11 bases fitting TRBD2. Germline V gene lookup returns CDR1 SGHRS and CDR2 YFSETQ. V lost 5 bases and J lost 4; bases outside the gene matches: 6. This CDR3 region has 15 residues. Full variable domain (missing parts from reference TRBV5-1 and TRBJ2-3): KAGVTQTPRYLIKTRGQQVTLSCSPISGHRSVSWYQQTPGQGLQFLFEYFSETQRNKGNFPGRFSGRQFSNSRSEMNVSTLELGDSALYLCASRLAGGPSDTQYFGPGTRLTVL.

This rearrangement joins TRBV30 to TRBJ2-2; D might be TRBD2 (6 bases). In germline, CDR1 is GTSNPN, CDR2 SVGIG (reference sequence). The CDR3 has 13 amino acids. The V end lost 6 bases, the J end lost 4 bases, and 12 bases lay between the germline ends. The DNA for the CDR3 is TGTGCCTGCCCCTTGGGGGGCACCGGGGAGCTGTTTTTT. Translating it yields CACPLGGTGELFF.

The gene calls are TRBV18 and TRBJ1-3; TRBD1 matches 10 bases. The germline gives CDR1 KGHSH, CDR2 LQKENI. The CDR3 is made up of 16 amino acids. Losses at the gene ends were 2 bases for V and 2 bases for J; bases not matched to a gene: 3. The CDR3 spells CASSPTGTGAGNTIYF. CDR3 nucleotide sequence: TGTGCCAGCTCACCAACCGGGACAGGGGCTGGAAACACCATATATTTT. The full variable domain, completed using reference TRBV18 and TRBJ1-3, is NAGVMQNPRHLVRRRGQEARLRCSPMKGHSHVYWYRQLPEEGLKFMVYLQKENIIDESGMPKERFSAEFPKEGPSILRIQQVVRGDSAAYFCASSPTGTGAGNTIYFGEGSWLTVV.

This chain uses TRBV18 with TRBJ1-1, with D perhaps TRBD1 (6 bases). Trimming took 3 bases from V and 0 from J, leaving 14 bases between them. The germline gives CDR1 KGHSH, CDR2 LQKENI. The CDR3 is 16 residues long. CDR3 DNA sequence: TGTGCCAGCTCACCCCGGGGGGGGGCCGTGAACACTGAAGCTTTCTTT. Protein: CASSPRGGAVNTEAFF.

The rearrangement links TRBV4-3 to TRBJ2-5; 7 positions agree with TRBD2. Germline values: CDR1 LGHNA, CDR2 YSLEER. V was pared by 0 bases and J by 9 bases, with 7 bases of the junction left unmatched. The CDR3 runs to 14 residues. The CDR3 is CASSQEGRGWAQYF. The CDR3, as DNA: TGCGCCAGCAGCCAAGAGGGGAGGGGATGGGCCCAGTACTTC.

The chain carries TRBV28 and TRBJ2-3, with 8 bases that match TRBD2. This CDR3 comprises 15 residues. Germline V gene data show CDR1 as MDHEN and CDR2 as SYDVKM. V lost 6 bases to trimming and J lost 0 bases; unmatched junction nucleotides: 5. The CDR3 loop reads CASSPGGLSTDTQYF. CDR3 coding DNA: TGTGCCAGCAGCCCGGGGGGGCTTAGCACAGATACGCAGTATTTT.

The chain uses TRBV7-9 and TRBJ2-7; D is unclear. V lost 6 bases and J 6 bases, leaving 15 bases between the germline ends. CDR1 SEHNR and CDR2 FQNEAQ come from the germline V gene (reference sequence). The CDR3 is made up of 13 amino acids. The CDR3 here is CASRDPLSPEQYF. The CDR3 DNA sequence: TGTGCCAGCAGGGACCCCCTCAGCCCCGAGCAGTACTTC.

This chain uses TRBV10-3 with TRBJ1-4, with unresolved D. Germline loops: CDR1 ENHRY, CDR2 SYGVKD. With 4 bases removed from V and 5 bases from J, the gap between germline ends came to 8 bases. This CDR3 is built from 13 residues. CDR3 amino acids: CAISGAANEKLFF. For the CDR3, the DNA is TGTGCCATCAGTGGGGCAGCGAATGAAAAACTGTTTTTT.

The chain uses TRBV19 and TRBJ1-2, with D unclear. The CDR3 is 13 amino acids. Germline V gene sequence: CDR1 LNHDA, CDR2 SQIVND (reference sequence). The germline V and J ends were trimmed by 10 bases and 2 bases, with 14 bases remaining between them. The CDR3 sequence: CATGRAANYGYTF. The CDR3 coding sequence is TGTGCCACCGGCCGGGCAGCCAACTATGGCTACACCTTC.

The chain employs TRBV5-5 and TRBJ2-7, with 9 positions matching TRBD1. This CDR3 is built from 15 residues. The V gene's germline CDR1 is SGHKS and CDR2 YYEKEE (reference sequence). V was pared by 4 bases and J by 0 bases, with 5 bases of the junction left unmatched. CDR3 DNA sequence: TGTGCCAGCAGCGGACAGGGGACCCGCTCCTACGAGCAGTACTTC. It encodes CASSGQGTRSYEQYF.

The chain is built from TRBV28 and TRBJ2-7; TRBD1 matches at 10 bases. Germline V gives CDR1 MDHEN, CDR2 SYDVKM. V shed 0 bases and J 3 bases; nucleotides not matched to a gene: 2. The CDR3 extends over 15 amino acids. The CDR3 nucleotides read TGTGCCAGCAGTTTATGGGGGGACAGGGGCTACGAGCAGTACTTC. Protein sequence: CASSLWGDRGYEQYF.

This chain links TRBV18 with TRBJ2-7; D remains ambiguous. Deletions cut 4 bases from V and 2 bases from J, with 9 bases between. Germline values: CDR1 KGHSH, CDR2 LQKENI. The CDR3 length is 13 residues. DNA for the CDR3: TGTGCCAGCTCACTGAGATCCCCCTACGAGCAGTACTTC. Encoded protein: CASSLRSPYEQYF. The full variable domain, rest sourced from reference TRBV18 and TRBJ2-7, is NAGVMQNPRHLVRRRGQEARLRCSPMKGHSHVYWYRQLPEEGLKFMVYLQKENIIDESGMPKERFSAEFPKEGPSILRIQQVVRGDSAAYFCASSLRSPYEQYFGPGTRLTVT.

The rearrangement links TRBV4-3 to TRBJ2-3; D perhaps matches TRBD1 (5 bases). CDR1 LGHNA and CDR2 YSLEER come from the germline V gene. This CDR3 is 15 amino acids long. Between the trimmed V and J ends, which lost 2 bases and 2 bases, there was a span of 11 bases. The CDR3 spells CASSQRQFDTDTQYF. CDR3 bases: TGCGCCAGCAGCCAAAGACAGTTTGACACAGATACGCAGTATTTT.

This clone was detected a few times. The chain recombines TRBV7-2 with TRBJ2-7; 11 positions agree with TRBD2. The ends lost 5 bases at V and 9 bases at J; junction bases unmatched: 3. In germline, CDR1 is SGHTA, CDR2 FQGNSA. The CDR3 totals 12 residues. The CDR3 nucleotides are TGTGCCAGCAGCCCCCTAGCGGGGGGGCAGTACTTC. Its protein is CASSPLAGGQYF.

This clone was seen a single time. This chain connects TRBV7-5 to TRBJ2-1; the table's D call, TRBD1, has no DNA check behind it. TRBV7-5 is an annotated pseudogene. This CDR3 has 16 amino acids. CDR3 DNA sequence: TGTGCCAGAAGCCCTATCGGGACAGGCCCCTACAATGAGCAGTTCTTC. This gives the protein CARSPIGTGPYNEQFF.